The 29 T cell receptor beta chains in this list originate from one sample, sequenced in a study of cytomegalovirus exposure and HLA in healthy donors. The PCR employed 60 Vbeta primers together with 13 Jbeta primers. The data were produced by immunoSEQ multiplex PCR, yet TCRdb's version contains in-frame clones alone and is incomplete. The sample has approximately 170,000 clones; around 78% are singletons. Sequencing used PBMCs. The receptor source for this set is a woman in her twenties or thirties in good health and CMV-seropositive.

V is TRBV7-2 and J is TRBJ1-5; 12 nucleotides align to TRBD1. J was trimmed by 7 bases and V by 2 bases; bases with no gene match: 12. CDR3 length: 18 residues. From germline, CDR1 is SGHTA and CDR2 FQGNSA. The CDR3 here is CASSLRSPGQGARQPQHF. CDR3 nucleotide sequence: TGTGCCAGCAGCTTAAGGTCGCCGGGACAGGGGGCAAGACAGCCCCAGCATTTT.

The CDR3 coding sequence is TGTGCCAGCAGGGGACAGGGGGAGGGCACTGAAGCTTTCTTT. Translated: CASRGQGEGTEAFF. V is TRBV6-6 and J is TRBJ1-1; TRBD1 matches 11 bases. Germline assignment: CDR1 MNHNY and CDR2 SVGAGI (reference sequence). The CDR3 is 14 amino acids. The junction had 4 bases not matched to a gene; V was cut back by 6 bases and J by 4 bases.

The chain combines TRBV7-2 with TRBJ2-1, with 9 bases aligning to TRBD2. Germline CDR1 reads SGHTA; CDR2 reads FQGNSA. Trimming removed 4 bases from V and 5 bases from J; junction bases left unmatched: 6. CDR3 length: 15 amino acids. The CDR3 region has the DNA TGTGCCAGCAGCTCTTTAGCGGGAGTACACAATGAGCAGTTCTTC. Translating it yields CASSSLAGVHNEQFF.

This clone occurred once. V gene TRBV6-5 combines with J gene TRBJ1-2, with 7 positions matching TRBD1. The CDR3 covers 15 residues. The trim removed 7 bases at V and 0 bases at J, leaving 8 bases unmatched. Germline V gives CDR1 MNHEY, CDR2 SVGAGI. The CDR3 reads CASTYTGVANYGYTF. In DNA form, the CDR3 reads TGTGCCAGCACCTATACAGGGGTCGCTAACTATGGCTACACCTTC.

CDR3 sequence (DNA): TGTGCCAGCAGACAGATGAATCAGCCCCAGCATTTT. Translating gives CASRQMNQPQHF. V is TRBV27 and J is TRBJ1-5; D is undetermined. The CDR3 runs 12 residues. Per the germline V gene, CDR1 is MNHEY and CDR2 is SMNVEV (reference sequence). Trimming removed 6 bases from V and 4 bases from J, with 7 bases in between.

This clone was seen many times. The rearrangement uses TRBV5-1 and TRBJ2-2; 7 nucleotides match TRBD2. The ends lost 6 bases at V and 0 bases at J; junction bases unmatched: 8. Germline CDR1 reads SGHRS; CDR2 reads YFSETQ. The CDR3 is 16 residues long. CDR3 in DNA: TGCGCCAGCACTTATACCGGACTAGCGAACACCGGGGAGCTGTTTTTT. This translates into CASTYTGLANTGELFF.

This clone appeared a few times. The chain joins TRBV15 to TRBJ2-7, with 8 bases matching TRBD2. The CDR3 totals 16 residues. Per the germline V gene, CDR1 is LNHNV and CDR2 is YYDKDF (reference sequence). The trim removed 5 bases at V and 1 base at J, leaving 10 bases unmatched. CDR3 residues: CATSGVGAGGSYEQYF. The CDR3 DNA is TGTGCCACCAGCGGCGTTGGGGCGGGAGGTTCCTACGAGCAGTACTTC.

V gene TRBV15 combines with J gene TRBJ1-4; TRBD1 matches at 7 bases. Looked up from germline, CDR1 is LNHNV and CDR2 is YYDKDF (reference sequence). V dropped 7 bases and J dropped 4; count of bases not matched to a gene: 6. The CDR3 totals 14 residues. The CDR3 spells CATKQGQLNEKLFF. DNA for the CDR3: TGTGCCACCAAACAGGGACAGCTTAATGAAAAACTGTTTTTT.

The V gene is TRBV7-9, the J gene TRBJ2-3; tentative D call: TRBD2 (6 bases). The CDR3 has 16 residues. Trimming removed 4 bases from V and 0 bases from J, with 14 bases in between. The germline CDR1 and CDR2 sequences are SEHNR and FQNEAQ (reference sequence). Here the CDR3 reads CASSYPLSGSTDTQYF. The CDR3 DNA reads TGTGCCAGCAGCTACCCATTAAGCGGGAGCACAGATACGCAGTATTTT.

This sequence joins TRBV5-4 and TRBJ2-1; 9 positions agree with TRBD2. The germline gives CDR1 SGHNT, CDR2 YYREEE (reference sequence). Trimming at V came to 5 bases and at J to 3 bases, leaving 6 bases not matched to a gene. The CDR3 extends over 15 amino acids. CDR3 residues: CASRNLAGSYNEQFF. In DNA, the CDR3 is TGTGCCAGCAGGAATCTAGCGGGAAGCTACAATGAGCAGTTCTTC.

V and J are TRBV28 and TRBJ2-7; the match to TRBD1 covers 8 bases. Germline assignment: CDR1 MDHEN and CDR2 SYDVKM. The CDR3 contains 14 residues. V was pared by 4 bases and J by 3 bases, with 5 bases of the junction left unmatched. CDR3 amino acids: CASSYQGANYEQYF. Written as DNA, the CDR3 is TGTGCCAGCAGTTACCAGGGGGCTAACTACGAGCAGTACTTC. Full variable domain (outside the CDR3, taken from reference TRBV28 and TRBJ2-7): DVKVTQSSRYLVKRTGEKVFLECVQDMDHENMFWYRQDPGLGLRLIYFSYDVKMKEKGDIPEGYSVSREKKERFSLILESASTNQTSMYLCASSYQGANYEQYFGPGTRLTVT.

V gene TRBV30 combines with J gene TRBJ1-2; TRBD1 agrees at 9 bases. The V segment lost 2 bases and the J segment 6 bases; nucleotides outside the gene matches: 13. The CDR3 has 16 amino acids. Germline CDR1 is GTSNPN and CDR2 is SVGIG (reference sequence). This CDR3 is CAWSHLSTGGRDGYTF. CDR3 DNA sequence: TGTGCCTGGAGTCACCTCTCGACAGGGGGAAGGGATGGCTACACCTTC.

The chain uses TRBV29-1 and TRBJ1-1; possible D gene TRBD1, 5 bases. Trimming took off 7 bases at V and 4 bases at J, with 10 bases between the two ends. From germline, CDR1 is SQVTM and CDR2 ANQGSEA. The CDR3 runs to 11 residues. CDR3 sequence (DNA): TGCAGCGCCAGGGTATTCACTGAAGCTTTCTTT. Its translation: CSARVFTEAFF.

V usage is TRBV5-6 and J usage is TRBJ1-5; 10 bases align to TRBD1. The CDR3 length is 17 residues. After removal of 6 bases from V and 7 bases from J, the junction contained 16 bases not matched to a gene. In germline, CDR1 is SGHDT, CDR2 YYEEEE. This CDR3 reads CASTKSGTGAWRQPQHF. CDR3 nucleotides: TGTGCCAGCACCAAGAGCGGGACAGGGGCCTGGAGACAGCCCCAGCATTTT.

The V gene is TRBV2, the J gene TRBJ2-2; TRBD2 matches at 8 bases. The V gene's germline CDR1 is SNHLY and CDR2 FYNNEI. V gave up 2 bases and J gave up 5 bases; unmatched junction bases: 13. The CDR3 consists of 18 residues. The CDR3 is CASSELGTRGGLTGELFF. CDR3 bases: TGTGCCAGCAGTGAATTAGGGACTAGGGGGGGACTTACCGGGGAGCTGTTTTTT.

CDR3: CASSFPGGPTDTQYF. The DNA of the CDR3 is TGTGCCAGCAGCTTTCCGGGGGGCCCCACAGATACGCAGTATTTT. The rearrangement joins TRBV7-2 to TRBJ2-3; the D gene is possibly TRBD2 (7 bases). Germline V gene data show CDR1 as SGHTA and CDR2 as FQGNSA. There are 15 residues in the CDR3. V was clipped by 3 bases and J by 2 bases, with 12 bases between them.

A note on this clone: Germline is not matched at one junction end, which may reflect a read error. V usage is TRBV9 and J usage is TRBJ2-2; no definite D call. This CDR3 spans 13 amino acids. Germline V gene data show CDR1 as SGDLS and CDR2 as YYNGEE. CDR3 in amino acids: CASSVVPTAELFF. The CDR3 DNA follows: TGTGCCAGCAGCGTAGTCCCTACCGCGGAGCTGTTTTTT.

The chain uses TRBV11-2 and TRBJ2-3; unclear D gene. V was cut by 1 base and J by 8 bases, with 10 bases left in between. This CDR3 is 13 amino acids long. The V gene's germline CDR1 is SGHAT and CDR2 FQNNGV. For the CDR3, the DNA is TGTGCCAGCAGCTTAGCAGCGACCGGTACGCAGTATTTT. Encoded protein: CASSLAATGTQYF.

The rearrangement uses TRBV5-1 and TRBJ2-1; 13 nucleotides agree with TRBD2. The CDR3 contains 16 residues. In germline, CDR1 is SGHRS, CDR2 YFSETQ. Unmatched junction bases numbered 8, after V lost 4 bases and J lost 7 bases. The CDR3 reads CASSPTSGGADNEQFF. In nucleotides, the CDR3 is TGCGCCAGCAGCCCAACTAGCGGGGGGGCCGATAATGAGCAGTTCTTC.

The rearrangement links TRBV6-6 to TRBJ2-7, with a weak D call TRBD1 (5 bases). The CDR3 totals 12 residues. Trimming stripped 6 bases from V and 4 bases from J, with 10 bases between. Germline CDR1 and CDR2: MNHNY and SVGAGI (reference sequence). The CDR3 nucleotides read TGTGCCAGCAGCAACACAGGTTACGAGCAGTACTTC. Amino acid sequence: CASSNTGYEQYF.

The DNA of the CDR3 is TGTGCCAGTAGTGTTCTGGGGACTAGCTACGAGCAGTACTTC. This codes for CASSVLGTSYEQYF. The rearrangement joins TRBV19 to TRBJ2-7; 8 nucleotides match TRBD2. The germline V gene encodes CDR1 LNHDA and CDR2 SQIVND (reference sequence). V lost 5 bases, J lost 3 bases, and 6 bases stayed unmatched. The CDR3 has 14 amino acids.

V gene TRBV29-1 combines with J gene TRBJ1-1; D gene uncertain. The CDR3 spans 13 residues. CDR1 is SQVTM, CDR2 ANQGSEA, per germline. Trimming pared 4 bases from V and 1 base from J, leaving 10 bases between. CDR3 region: CSVVEGGNTEAFF. The CDR3 bases are TGCAGCGTTGTTGAGGGAGGGAACACTGAAGCTTTCTTT.

The chain links TRBV4-3 to TRBJ1-2, with 8 bases that match TRBD1. V gave up 0 bases and J gave up 6 bases; unmatched junction bases: 6. Germline CDR1 and CDR2: LGHNA and YSLEER. The CDR3 totals 15 residues. CDR3 DNA: TGCGCCAGCAGCCAAGACAGGGGGCTCATGGATGGCTACACCTTC. It specifies CASSQDRGLMDGYTF.

In this sample, this clone turned up a few times. V gene TRBV4-3 combines with J gene TRBJ1-1, with D perhaps matching TRBD1 (5 bases). The CDR3 sequence is 13 residues long. Germline V lookup: CDR1 LGHNA, CDR2 YSLEER. V lost 1 base, J lost 5 bases, and 8 bases lay in between. Here the CDR3 DNA reads TGCGCCAGCAGCCAAGGCAGGGTTACTGAAGCTTTCTTT. This codes for CASSQGRVTEAFF.

The chain recombines TRBV7-9 with TRBJ2-2; 11 bases line up with TRBD2. The J segment lost 3 bases and the V segment lost 2 bases, leaving 11 bases of the junction unmatched. Germline CDR1 and CDR2: SEHNR and FQNEAQ (reference sequence). The CDR3 is 19 amino acids. The chain's CDR3 is CASSLIRASGRMHTGELFF. CDR3 nucleotides: TGTGCCAGCAGCTTAATAAGGGCTAGCGGGAGGATGCACACCGGGGAGCTGTTTTTT.

The chain joins TRBV11-2 to TRBJ1-4; tentative D call: TRBD1 (5 bases). Germline V gene lookup returns CDR1 SGHAT and CDR2 FQNNGV. The CDR3 totals 16 residues. Trimming shortened V by 1 base and J by 6 bases, and 15 bases separated the two germline ends. CDR3 region: CASSLGIRGRDEKLFF. The CDR3 bases are TGTGCCAGCAGCTTAGGGATACGGGGGAGAGATGAAAAACTGTTTTTT. The whole variable domain, filled in from reference TRBV11-2 and TRBJ1-4, reads EAGVAQSPRYKIIEKRQSVAFWCNPISGHATLYWYQQILGQGPKLLIQFQNNGVVDDSQLPKDRFSAERLKGVDSTLKIQPAKLEDSAVYLCASSLGIRGRDEKLFFGSGTQLSVL.

V and J are TRBV5-4 and TRBJ2-2; tentative D call: TRBD1 (5 bases). The CDR3 runs to 12 residues. V was clipped by 10 bases and J by 5 bases, with 12 bases between them. CDR1 SGHNT and CDR2 YYREEE come from the germline V gene (reference sequence). The DNA for the CDR3 is TGTGCCGGACGTGACAGAACCGGGGAGCTGTTTTTT. Translating it yields CAGRDRTGELFF.

This clone was counted a single time. This rearrangement joins TRBV29-1 to TRBJ1-5; no clear D. Trimming shortened V by 4 bases and J by 4 bases, and 8 bases separated the two germline ends. The CDR3 has 12 residues. CDR1 and CDR2 (germline): SQVTM, ANQGSEA. CDR3 amino acids: CSVGALNQPQHF. In DNA form, the CDR3 reads TGCAGCGTTGGGGCTCTGAATCAGCCCCAGCATTTT.

The chain carries TRBV2 and TRBJ1-5, with TRBD1 matching over 9 bases. Unmatched junction bases numbered 7, after V lost 6 bases and J lost 4 bases. Per germline, CDR1 SNHLY and CDR2 FYNNEI. The CDR3 spans 15 residues. The CDR3 coding sequence is TGTGCCAGCAGAACACAGGGGGCGCGGAATCAGCCCCAGCATTTT. This codes for CASRTQGARNQPQHF.